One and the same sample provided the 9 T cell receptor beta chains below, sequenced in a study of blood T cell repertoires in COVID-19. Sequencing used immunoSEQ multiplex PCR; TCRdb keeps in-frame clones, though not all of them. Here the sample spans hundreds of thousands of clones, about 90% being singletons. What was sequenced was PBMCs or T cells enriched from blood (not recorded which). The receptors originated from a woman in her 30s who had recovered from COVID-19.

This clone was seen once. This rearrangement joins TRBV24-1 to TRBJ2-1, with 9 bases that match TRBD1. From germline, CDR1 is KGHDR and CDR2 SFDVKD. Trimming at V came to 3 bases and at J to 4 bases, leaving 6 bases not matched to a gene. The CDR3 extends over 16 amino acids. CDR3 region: CATSDTPGQGYNEQFF. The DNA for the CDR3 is TGTGCCACCAGTGATACCCCGGGACAGGGTTACAATGAGCAGTTCTTC.

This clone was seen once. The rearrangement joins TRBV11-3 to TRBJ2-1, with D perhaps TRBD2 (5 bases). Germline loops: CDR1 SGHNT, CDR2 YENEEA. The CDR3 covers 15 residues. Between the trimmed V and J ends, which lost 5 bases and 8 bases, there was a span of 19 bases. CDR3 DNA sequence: TGTGCCAGCAGCACAGACGGAGGACCTATCGATGAGCAGTTCTTC. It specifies CASSTDGGPIDEQFF.

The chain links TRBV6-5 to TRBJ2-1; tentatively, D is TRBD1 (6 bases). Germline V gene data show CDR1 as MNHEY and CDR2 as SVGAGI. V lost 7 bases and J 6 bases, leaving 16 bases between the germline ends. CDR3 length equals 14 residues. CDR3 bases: TGTGCCAGCAATGCGCTACAGGGTGTCAATGAGCAGTTCTTC. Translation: CASNALQGVNEQFF.

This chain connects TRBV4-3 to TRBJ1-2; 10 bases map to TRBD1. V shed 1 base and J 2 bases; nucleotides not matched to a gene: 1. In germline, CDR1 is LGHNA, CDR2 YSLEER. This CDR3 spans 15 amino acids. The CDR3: CASSQGTGGNYGYTF. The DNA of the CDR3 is TGCGCCAGCAGCCAAGGGACAGGGGGGAACTATGGCTACACCTTC.

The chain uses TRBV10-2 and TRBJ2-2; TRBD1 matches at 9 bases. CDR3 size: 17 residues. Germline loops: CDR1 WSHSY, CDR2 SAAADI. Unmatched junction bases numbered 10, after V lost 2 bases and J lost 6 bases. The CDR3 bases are TGCGCCAGCAGTGAGCCGGAACCGGGACAGGGTCCCGGGGAGCTGTTTTTT. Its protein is CASSEPEPGQGPGELFF.

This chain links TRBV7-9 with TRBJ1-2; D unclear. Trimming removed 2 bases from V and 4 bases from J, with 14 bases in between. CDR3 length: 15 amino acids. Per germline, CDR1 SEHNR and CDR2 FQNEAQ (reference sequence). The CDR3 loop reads CASSLTKGRSYGYTF. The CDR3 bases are TGTGCCAGCAGCTTAACGAAAGGGAGATCCTATGGCTACACCTTC.

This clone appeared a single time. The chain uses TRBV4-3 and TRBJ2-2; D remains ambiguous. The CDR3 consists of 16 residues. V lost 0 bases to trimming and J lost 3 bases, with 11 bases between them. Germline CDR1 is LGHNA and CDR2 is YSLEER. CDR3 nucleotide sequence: TGCGCCAGCAGCCAAGAAGATAGAACTTACACCGGGGAGCTGTTTTTT. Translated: CASSQEDRTYTGELFF.

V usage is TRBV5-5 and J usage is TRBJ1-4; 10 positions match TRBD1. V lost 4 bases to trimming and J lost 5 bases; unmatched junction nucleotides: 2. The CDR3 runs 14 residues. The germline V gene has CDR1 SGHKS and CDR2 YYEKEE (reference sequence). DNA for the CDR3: TGTGCCAGCAGCGCGGGACAGGGGAATGAAAAACTGTTTTTT. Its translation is CASSAGQGNEKLFF.

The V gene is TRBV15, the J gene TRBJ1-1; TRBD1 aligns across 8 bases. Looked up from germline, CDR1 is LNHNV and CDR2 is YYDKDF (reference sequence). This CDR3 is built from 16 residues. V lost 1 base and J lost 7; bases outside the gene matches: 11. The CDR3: CATSRVGQGGYDEAFF. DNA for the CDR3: TGTGCCACCAGCAGAGTTGGACAGGGTGGATACGATGAAGCTTTCTTT.